This T cell receptor beta chain is drawn from a study of chemoradiotherapy in HPV16-positive cancers (dated 2022 in TCRdb). About the investigation overall: Candidate HPV-specific T-cell clones and common TCR motifs were defined by functional T-cell assays performed on cells from two HPV16-positive patients. The study set out to ask whether T-cell immunity against the HPV oncoproteins E6 and E7 changes over the course of chemoradiotherapy and whether that immunity affects survival. The candidate HPV-specific TCRs and motifs were then tracked in TCR repertoires from 86 patients with HPV-related cancers. Study-level results and caveats: Improved recurrence-free survival in HPV16-positive patients was associated with expansion of HPV-responsive T cells during chemoradiotherapy. Expansion of candidate HPV-specific clones and E7-related TCR motifs was observed in the tumor microenvironment during treatment, whereas no such expansion was observed for non-HPV-specific T cells. The functional definition of HPV-specific T cells came from only a couple of HPV16-positive patients, and the survival association was reported for HPV16-positive patients.

Inclusive of the bounding cysteine and phenylalanine, the CDR3 is 15 residues long. CDR3 DNA only is kept here, 45 bases in frame from base 1. CDR1 and CDR2, looked up from the germline V gene (reference sequence), are SEHNR and FQNEAQ. V is reduced by 0 bases and J by 4 bases, leaving a spacing of 12 bases between them. To prepare the library, the immunoSEQ multiplex PCR assay was applied. TCRdb took this table from immuneACCESS and kept in-frame rearrangements with V and J called. Such tables lack part of the clones; where checked against another copy, unresolved V genes explain under half of the gap, and the rest is unexplained. In this sample the table shows some 35,000 clones, 92% of which occur a single time. Of the sample, approximately 3.7% falls within the top ten clones. Repertoires were sampled repeatedly over the course of chemoradiotherapy so that clonal expansion in the tumor microenvironment could be followed.

Details on this clone: It lacks a known antigen. Per-base quality was not reported, and no clone a single base away is much larger than it.

The sequence was collected from a human donor with HPV-associated anogenital cancer. Rearrangement joined TRBV7-9 to TRBJ1-2; the best D guess is TRBD1, with 6 bases matching. The starting material was blood, obtained from a patient who underwent chemoradiotherapy. The DNA is as follows: TGTGCCAGCAGCTTAGCACGGGGGCCGGGCTATGGCTACACCTTC. The resulting protein is CASSLARGPGYGYTF.